This TCR beta chain emerged from a study of blood T cell repertoires in COVID-19. The method was immunoSEQ multiplex PCR; TCRdb's version includes in-frame clones alone and lacks a portion of them. The sample shows over 150,000 clones, roughly 90% of them seen only once. The CDR3 totals 16 residues. V lost 2 bases and J lost 2, with 13 bases in between. Germline lookup yields CDR1 SGHAT and CDR2 FQDESV (reference sequence). V gene TRBV11-1 combines with J gene TRBJ2-1; D is ambiguous. The origin of this receptor is a man aged 45 to 65 with COVID-19, enrolled during active disease. Sequenced input: peripheral blood. CDR3 in DNA: TGTGCCAGCAGCTTATCGGCTCAGGCCACCTACAATGAGCAGTTCTTC. Encoded protein: CASSLSAQATYNEQFF. The whole variable domain, filled in from reference TRBV11-1 and TRBJ2-1, reads EAEVAQSPRYKITEKSQAVAFWCDPISGHATLYWYRQILGQGPELLVQFQDESVVDDSQLPKDRFSAERLKGVDSTLKIQPAELGDSAMYLCASSLSAQATYNEQFFGPGTRLTVL.